One sample yielded the 27 T cell receptor beta chains listed below, sequenced in a study of T-cell reconstitution after alpha-beta-depleted transplantation in children (dated by TCRdb to 2016 to 2017). The library was obtained by PCR. Sequencing used an Illumina HiSeq 2500. To normalize quantification of the TCRbeta repertoire, the TCR libraries were built with molecular barcoding that relied on unique molecular identifiers. TCRdb cleaned the public reads at Q25 with fastp, built clones with MiXCR and kept in-frame beta chains. Rows are unified per CDR3 protein, each entry keeping the most common DNA and genes. The sample data list about 640,000 distinct CDR3 sequences, and 16% of these were observed just once. The leading ten clones occupy 1.1% of the sample. Here the sequenced sample was PBMCs from the stem cell graft donor, taken from the stem cell graft. These receptors were collected from a human donor who donated a stem cell graft to a child with acute myeloid leukemia.

This clonotype turned up a few times. The chain employs TRBV25-1 and TRBJ2-5; TRBD1 matches 8 bases. Looked up from germline, CDR1 is MGHDK and CDR2 is SYGVNS. The CDR3 length is 17 residues. V lost 1 base, J lost 5 bases, and 12 bases stayed unmatched. CDR3 nucleotide sequence: TGTGCCAGCAGTGAATCCCCTTCCCCAGGGGGCGAGGAGACCCAGTACTTC. Translated: CASSESPSPGGEETQYF.

This clonotype showed up many times. The V call is TRBV29-1, the J call TRBJ1-1, with a tentative D call TRBD1 (6 bases). Germline values: CDR1 SQVTM, CDR2 ANQGSEA. Deletions cut 8 bases from V and 4 bases from J, with 17 bases between. The CDR3 consists of 13 residues. CDR3 region: CSTTDSTGTEAFF. DNA of the CDR3: TGCAGCACCACAGATTCGACAGGCACTGAAGCTTTCTTT.

J is TRBJ1-6 and V is TRBV25-1; D possibly corresponds to TRBD1 (6 bases). Deletions cut 2 bases from V and 6 bases from J, with 11 bases between. The CDR3 consists of 15 residues. Germline-derived CDR1 and CDR2 are MGHDK and SYGVNS. CDR3 in amino acids: CASSERDNPNSPLHF. CDR3 DNA sequence: TGTGCCAGCAGTGAACGGGACAACCCTAATTCACCCCTCCACTTT. Using reference TRBV25-1 and TRBJ1-6 for the parts outside the CDR3, the full variable domain is EADIYQTPRYLVIGTGKKITLECSQTMGHDKMYWYQQDPGMELHLIHYSYGVNSTEKGDLSSESTVSRIRTEHFPLTLESARPSHTSQYLCASSERDNPNSPLHFGNGTRLTVT.

This clonotype turned up a few times. The V call is TRBV4-1, the J call TRBJ2-3, with D possibly matching TRBD2 (6 bases). Trimming pared 8 bases from V and 5 bases from J, leaving 11 bases between. The CDR3 contains 12 residues. Germline V gives CDR1 MGHRA, CDR2 YSYEKL. The CDR3 loop reads CASEAGEDTQYF. The CDR3, as DNA: TGCGCCAGCGAAGCGGGTGAAGATACGCAGTATTTT.

The J gene is TRBJ2-1, the V gene TRBV12-3 or TRBV12-4; maybe TRBD2 (7 bases). The V gene lost 8 bases and the J gene lost 5 bases, with 16 bases spanning the gap. The CDR3 runs to 14 residues. The DNA for the CDR3 is TGTGCCAGCGTAAAGGGGGGGGGCCACAATGAGCAGTTCTTC. Translated: CASVKGGGHNEQFF.

This clonotype was counted many times. The chain recombines TRBV28 with TRBJ2-6; tentative D call: TRBD1 (6 bases). V dropped 7 bases and J dropped 4 bases, with 11 bases sitting between them. Looked up from germline, CDR1 is MDHEN and CDR2 is SYDVKM. This CDR3 has 14 residues. The CDR3 region has the DNA TGTGCCAGCAAACGGACAGCAGGGGCCAACGTCCTGACTTTC. Encoded protein: CASKRTAGANVLTF.

This clonotype occurred many times. CDR3 sequence: CASSQVGGGTDTQYF. The DNA for the CDR3 is TGCGCCAGCAGCCAGGTGGGGGGGGGCACAGATACGCAGTATTTT. The chain has TRBV4-3 and TRBJ2-3, with 7 nucleotides matching TRBD2. CDR3 length equals 15 residues. The junction had 4 bases not matched to a gene; V was cut back by 3 bases and J by 1 base. CDR1 is LGHNA, CDR2 YSLEER, per germline.

This clonotype was seen repeatedly, ten times or more. The chain uses TRBV20-1 and TRBJ1-4; a possible D gene is TRBD1 (6 bases). The CDR3 is 13 residues long. Trimming pared 5 bases from V and 12 bases from J, leaving 19 bases between. Germline CDR1 DFQATT, CDR2 SNEGSKA (reference sequence). The chain's CDR3 is CSAQGRVGRELFF. The CDR3 bases are TGCAGTGCTCAGGGGAGAGTGGGAAGGGAACTGTTTTTT.

A word on this clonotype: A much bigger clone sits one base away, suggesting this may be a read error. This is likely a read error, given that the CDR3 carries no conserved phenylalanine or tryptophan at its end. J is TRBJ1-1 and V is TRBV20-1; possible D gene TRBD1, 5 bases. CDR1 is DFQATT, CDR2 SNEGSKA, per germline (reference sequence). Between the trimmed V and J ends, which lost 5 bases and 0 bases, there was a span of 13 bases. CDR3 size: 14 residues. The CDR3 DNA is TGCAGTGCTGTCCAGGCAGGGCTGAACACTGAAGCTTTCCTT. This codes for CSAVQAGLNTEAFL.

This chain connects TRBV6-1 to TRBJ1-1, with TRBD1 as a possible D gene (6 bases). The CDR3 has 11 amino acids. Germline V CDR1 and CDR2: MNHNS, SASEGT. V dropped 5 bases and J dropped 8 bases, with 9 bases sitting between them. The chain's CDR3 is CASSNDREAFF. CDR3 coding DNA: TGTGCCAGCAGTAATGACAGGGAAGCTTTCTTT.

This clonotype has just a few counts. This rearrangement joins TRBV20-1 to TRBJ2-5, with D maybe TRBD2 (6 bases). From germline, CDR1 is DFQATT and CDR2 SNEGSKA (reference sequence). The CDR3 covers 15 residues. V was trimmed by 0 bases and J by 9 bases, leaving 20 bases between them. This CDR3 is CSAREPGGAPRAQYF. The CDR3 nucleotides are TGCAGTGCTAGAGAACCCGGGGGAGCCCCACGGGCCCAGTACTTC.

This clonotype was seen repeatedly, ten times or more. The chain combines TRBV6-1 with TRBJ2-3, with 7 bases lining up with TRBD1. Germline V gene sequence: CDR1 MNHNS, CDR2 SASEGT. Trimming cost V 7 bases and J 1 base; bases outside gene matches: 5. The CDR3 runs to 14 residues. The CDR3 is CASKTGTGTDTQYF. For the CDR3, the DNA is TGTGCCAGCAAAACCGGGACAGGCACAGATACGCAGTATTTT.

This clonotype occurred many times. CDR3 protein: CASSLGQGNHEQFF. The DNA of the CDR3 is TGCGCCAGCAGCTTGGGACAGGGGAATCATGAGCAGTTCTTC. The gene calls are TRBV5-1 and TRBJ2-1, with TRBD1 identical over 8 bases. The CDR3 covers 14 residues. V lost 0 bases and J lost 8; bases outside the gene matches: 4. Germline CDR1 SGHRS, CDR2 YFSETQ.

This clonotype was found a few times. V is TRBV4-3 and J is TRBJ2-3; D is ambiguous. V was clipped by 3 bases and J by 1 base, with 8 bases between them. CDR3 length equals 14 residues. The germline gives CDR1 LGHNA, CDR2 YSLEER. The CDR3: CASSQNKRTDTQYF. CDR3 nucleotide sequence: TGCGCCAGCAGCCAGAATAAACGCACAGATACGCAGTATTTT.

This chain links TRBV12-3 or TRBV12-4 with TRBJ2-6; D is possibly TRBD2 (6 bases). This CDR3 is 16 amino acids long. V was cut by 6 bases and J by 0 bases, with 12 bases left in between. This CDR3 is CASSRGDFSGANVLTF. The CDR3 DNA reads as TGTGCCAGCAGCAGAGGGGACTTCTCTGGGGCCAACGTCCTGACTTTC.

Many counts were recorded for this clonotype. This chain links TRBV20-1 with TRBJ1-1; D is perhaps TRBD1 (5 bases). Trimming shortened V by 3 bases and J by 0 bases, and 14 bases separated the two germline ends. The length of the CDR3 is 15 residues. Per germline, CDR1 DFQATT and CDR2 SNEGSKA (reference sequence). The CDR3 spells CSASATVQMNTEAFF. The CDR3 DNA sequence: TGCAGTGCTAGCGCGACAGTCCAGATGAACACTGAAGCTTTCTTT.

The chain uses TRBV4-1 and TRBJ2-2; 10 bases are shared with TRBD2. This CDR3 is built from 17 residues. V was clipped by 4 bases and J by 7 bases; unmatched bases: 12. Germline V gene sequence: CDR1 MGHRA, CDR2 YSYEKL. The CDR3 DNA sequence: TGCGCCAGCAGCCTCCCGACTAGCGGGCTGAAGGACGGGGAGCTGTTTTTT. Translation gives CASSLPTSGLKDGELFF.

Ten or more counts support this clonotype. The CDR3 nucleotides are TGCAGCGTTGCGCAGGGGGACTACGAGCAGTACTTC. Amino acids: CSVAQGDYEQYF. The chain uses TRBV29-1 and TRBJ2-7; TRBD1 aligns across 7 bases. V trimming: 4 bases; J trimming: 3 bases; junction bases outside the gene matches: 3. The CDR3 extends over 12 amino acids. CDR1 and CDR2 (germline): SQVTM, ANQGSEA.

This clonotype occurred a few times. The rearrangement uses TRBV6-1 and TRBJ1-2, with TRBD1 identical over 7 bases. The germline CDR1 and CDR2 sequences are MNHNS and SASEGT. After removal of 6 bases from V and 4 bases from J, the junction contained 8 bases not matched to a gene. The CDR3 has 14 residues. DNA of the CDR3: TGTGCCAGCAGACCCCCGGGACAGCTCTATGGCTACACCTTC. Its translation: CASRPPGQLYGYTF.

This clonotype was picked up many times. The chain links TRBV29-1 to TRBJ1-1; D call uncertain. Germline loops: CDR1 SQVTM, CDR2 ANQGSEA. Trimming cost V 1 base and J 1 base, with 10 bases left between them. The CDR3 covers 14 residues. CDR3: CSVEAFWGNTEAFF. CDR3 sequence (DNA): TGCAGCGTTGAAGCGTTTTGGGGGAACACTGAAGCTTTCTTT.

The table lists this clonotype with many counts. The chain is built from TRBV29-1 and TRBJ1-3; unclear D gene. Germline V gene sequence: CDR1 SQVTM, CDR2 ANQGSEA. The CDR3 covers 13 residues. V was cut by 4 bases and J by 1 base, with 8 bases left in between. The CDR3: CSVGPVSGNTIYF. The DNA for the CDR3 is TGCAGCGTTGGCCCCGTTTCTGGAAACACCATATATTTT. Using reference TRBV29-1 and TRBJ1-3 for the parts outside the CDR3, the full variable domain is SAVISQKPSRDICQRGTSLTIQCQVDSQVTMMFWYRQQPGQSLTLIATANQGSEATYESGFVIDKFPISRPNLTFSTLTVSNMSPEDSSIYLCSVGPVSGNTIYFGEGSWLTVV.

This chain uses TRBV5-5 with TRBJ2-4, with D perhaps given as TRBD1 or TRBD2 (6 bases each). V gave up 0 bases and J gave up 0 bases, with 10 bases separating them. Per germline, CDR1 SGHKS and CDR2 YYEKEE (reference sequence). The CDR3 has 16 amino acids. The CDR3 nucleotides read TGTGCCAGCAGCTTGGGTCGGGGGCTAGCCAAAAACATTCAGTACTTC. Translating it yields CASSLGRGLAKNIQYF.

The V gene is TRBV4-2, the J gene TRBJ2-1; D is uncertain. Trimming removed 0 bases at V and 6 bases at J, with 12 bases between. The CDR3 runs 15 residues. The germline V gene has CDR1 LGHNA and CDR2 YNFKEQ. The CDR3 DNA reads as TGTGCCAGCAGCCAAGACTTCCTTGCCGGCAATGAGCAGTTCTTC. Its protein product is CASSQDFLAGNEQFF.

This clonotype was observed a few times. V gene TRBV11-2 combines with J gene TRBJ2-2; D possibly uses TRBD1 or TRBD2 (7 bases each). Germline values: CDR1 SGHAT, CDR2 FQNNGV. The V and J ends lost 5 bases and 6 bases respectively, with 16 bases between them. The CDR3 is 15 residues long. The CDR3 spells CASSPRPGGAGELFF. In nucleotides, the CDR3 is TGTGCCAGCAGCCCCCGCCCAGGGGGGGCCGGGGAGCTGTTTTTT.

The chain links TRBV27 to TRBJ1-2; D gene uncertain. CDR1 MNHEY and CDR2 SMNVEV come from the germline V gene (reference sequence). The ends were cut back, 3 bases at V and 6 bases at J, with 11 bases in the middle. The CDR3 length is 13 residues. CDR3 sequence: CASSLRFSDGYTF. The CDR3 nucleotides read TGTGCCAGCAGTTTGAGGTTCAGCGATGGCTACACCTTC.

This clonotype was recorded at least ten times. V gene TRBV12-3 or TRBV12-4 combines with J gene TRBJ2-1, with D perhaps assigned TRBD1 or TRBD2 (5 bases each). Trimming shortened V by 7 bases and J by 7 bases, and 20 bases separated the two germline ends. CDR3 length equals 15 residues. DNA of the CDR3: TGTGCCAGCATAGGGTCGGGGACGGGTGGAAATGAGCAGTTCTTC. This gives the protein CASIGSGTGGNEQFF.

The chain combines TRBV12-3 or TRBV12-4 with TRBJ2-7; either TRBD1 or TRBD2 may supply D (7 bases each). The CDR3 runs to 15 residues. V was shortened by 4 bases and J by 3 bases, with 16 bases between the two germline ends. The CDR3: CASSSSRGGDYEQYF. For the CDR3, the DNA is TGTGCCAGCAGTTCCTCCAGGGGGGGGGACTACGAGCAGTACTTC.